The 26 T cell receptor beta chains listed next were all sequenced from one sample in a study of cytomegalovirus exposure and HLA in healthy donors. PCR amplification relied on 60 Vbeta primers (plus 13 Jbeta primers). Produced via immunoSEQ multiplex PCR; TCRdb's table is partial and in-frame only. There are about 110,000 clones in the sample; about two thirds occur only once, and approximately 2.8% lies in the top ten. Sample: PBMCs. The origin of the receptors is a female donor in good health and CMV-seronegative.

The CDR3 DNA reads as TGTGCCAGCAGTTTAGGGGACAGCTCATTGCGTCGGACTGAGCAGTACTTC. Protein product: CASSLGDSSLRRTEQYF. The chain joins TRBV28 to TRBJ2-7; 7 positions match TRBD1. This CDR3 has 17 residues. Germline CDR1 and CDR2: MDHEN and SYDVKM. The trim removed 2 bases at V and 7 bases at J, leaving 17 bases unmatched.

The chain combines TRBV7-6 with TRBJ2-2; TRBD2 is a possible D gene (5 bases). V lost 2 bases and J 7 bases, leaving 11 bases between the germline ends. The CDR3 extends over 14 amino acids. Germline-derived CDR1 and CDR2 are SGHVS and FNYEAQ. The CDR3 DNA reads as TGTGCCAGCAGCTTAAGTCCGAGGGTCGGGGAGCTGTTTTTT. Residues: CASSLSPRVGELFF.

For the CDR3, the DNA is TGTGCCAGCAGCCTTGTAGGGACAGGGACAGATACGCAGTATTTT. Residues: CASSLVGTGTDTQYF. This chain joins TRBV14 and TRBJ2-3; 9 bases are shared with TRBD1. The ends lost 4 bases at V and 3 bases at J; junction bases unmatched: 5. The CDR3 contains 15 residues. Germline CDR1 and CDR2: SGHDN and FVKESK.

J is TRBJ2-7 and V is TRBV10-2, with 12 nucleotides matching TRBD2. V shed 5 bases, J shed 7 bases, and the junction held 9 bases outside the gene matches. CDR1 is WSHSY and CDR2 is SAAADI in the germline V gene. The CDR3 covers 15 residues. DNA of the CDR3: TGCGCCAGCAGTACAACTAGCGGGAGGAGGCCGGAGCAGTACTTC. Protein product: CASSTTSGRRPEQYF.

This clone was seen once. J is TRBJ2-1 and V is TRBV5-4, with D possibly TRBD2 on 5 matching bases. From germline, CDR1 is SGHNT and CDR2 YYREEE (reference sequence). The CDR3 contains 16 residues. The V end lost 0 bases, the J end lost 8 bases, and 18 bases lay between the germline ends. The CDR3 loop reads CASSLEGVLVTHEQFF. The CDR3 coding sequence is TGTGCCAGCAGCTTGGAGGGAGTACTAGTCACCCATGAGCAGTTCTTC.

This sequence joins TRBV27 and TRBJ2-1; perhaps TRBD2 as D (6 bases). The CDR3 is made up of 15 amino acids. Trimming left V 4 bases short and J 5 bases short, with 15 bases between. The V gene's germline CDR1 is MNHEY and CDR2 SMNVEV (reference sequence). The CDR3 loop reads CASSSWVAVNNEQFF. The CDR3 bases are TGTGCCAGCAGTTCGTGGGTAGCGGTTAACAATGAGCAGTTCTTC.

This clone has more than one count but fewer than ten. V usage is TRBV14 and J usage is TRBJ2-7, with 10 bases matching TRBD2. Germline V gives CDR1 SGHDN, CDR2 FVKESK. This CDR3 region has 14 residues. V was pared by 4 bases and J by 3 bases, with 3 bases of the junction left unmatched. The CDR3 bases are TGTGCCAGCAGCCGAATAGCGGGAGGCTACGAGCAGTACTTC. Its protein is CASSRIAGGYEQYF.

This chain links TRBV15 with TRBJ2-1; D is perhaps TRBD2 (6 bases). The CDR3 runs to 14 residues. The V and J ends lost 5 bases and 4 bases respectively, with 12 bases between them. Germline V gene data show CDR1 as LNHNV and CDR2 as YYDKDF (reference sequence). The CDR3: CATSSGDSYNEQFF. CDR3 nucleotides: TGTGCCACCAGCTCGGGGGACTCATACAATGAGCAGTTCTTC.

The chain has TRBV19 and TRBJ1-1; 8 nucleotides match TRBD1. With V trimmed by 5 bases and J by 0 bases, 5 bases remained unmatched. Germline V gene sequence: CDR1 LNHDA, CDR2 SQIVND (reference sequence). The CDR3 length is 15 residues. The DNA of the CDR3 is TGTGCCAGTAGTTCCCCAGGGGGCGTGAACACTGAAGCTTTCTTT. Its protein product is CASSSPGGVNTEAFF.

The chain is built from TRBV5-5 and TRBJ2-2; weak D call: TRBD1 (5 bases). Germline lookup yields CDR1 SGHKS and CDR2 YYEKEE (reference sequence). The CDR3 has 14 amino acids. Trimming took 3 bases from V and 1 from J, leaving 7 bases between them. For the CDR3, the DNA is TGTGCCAGCAGCTCAGGACAGAACACCGGGGAGCTGTTTTTT. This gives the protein CASSSGQNTGELFF. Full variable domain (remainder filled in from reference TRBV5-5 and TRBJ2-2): DAGVTQSPTHLIKTRGQQVTLRCSPISGHKSVSWYQQVLGQGPQFIFQYYEKEERGRGNFPDRFSARQFPNYSSELNVNALLLGDSALYLCASSSGQNTGELFFGEGSRLTVL.

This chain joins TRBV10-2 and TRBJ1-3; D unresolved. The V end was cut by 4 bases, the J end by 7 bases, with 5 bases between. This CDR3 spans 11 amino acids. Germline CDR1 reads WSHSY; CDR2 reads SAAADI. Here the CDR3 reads CASSGTNTIYF. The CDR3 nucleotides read TGCGCCAGCAGTGGGACTAACACCATATATTTT.

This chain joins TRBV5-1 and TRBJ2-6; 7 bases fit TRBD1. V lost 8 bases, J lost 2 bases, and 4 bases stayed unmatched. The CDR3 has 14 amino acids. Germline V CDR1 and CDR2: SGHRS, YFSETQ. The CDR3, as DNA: TGCGCCAGTAAACAGGGGACTGGGGCCAACGTCCTGACTTTC. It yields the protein CASKQGTGANVLTF.

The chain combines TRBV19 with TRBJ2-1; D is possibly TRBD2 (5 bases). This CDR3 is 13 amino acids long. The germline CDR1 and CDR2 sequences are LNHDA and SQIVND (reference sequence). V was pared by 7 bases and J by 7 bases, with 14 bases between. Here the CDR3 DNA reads TGTGCCAGTAAGGAGTTCGGGAAGAATGAGCAGTTCTTC. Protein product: CASKEFGKNEQFF. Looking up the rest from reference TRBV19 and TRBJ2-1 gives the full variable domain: DGGITQSPKYLFRKEGQNVTLSCEQNLNHDAMYWYRQDPGQGLRLIYYSQIVNDFQKGDIAEGYSVSREKKESFPLTVTSAQKNPTAFYLCASKEFGKNEQFFGPGTRLTVL.

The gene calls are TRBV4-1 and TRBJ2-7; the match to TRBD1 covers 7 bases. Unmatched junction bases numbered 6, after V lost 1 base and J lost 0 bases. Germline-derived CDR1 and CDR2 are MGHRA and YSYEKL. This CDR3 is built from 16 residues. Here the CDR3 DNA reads TGCGCCAGCAGCCAAGCGGGACAGACACTCTCCTACGAGCAGTACTTC. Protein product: CASSQAGQTLSYEQYF.

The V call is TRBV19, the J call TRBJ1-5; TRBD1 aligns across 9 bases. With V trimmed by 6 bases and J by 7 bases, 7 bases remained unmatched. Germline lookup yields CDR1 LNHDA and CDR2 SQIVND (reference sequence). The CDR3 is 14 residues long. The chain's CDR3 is CASSGQGFSQPQHF. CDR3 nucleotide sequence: TGTGCCAGTAGCGGACAGGGGTTTTCCCAGCCCCAGCATTTT.

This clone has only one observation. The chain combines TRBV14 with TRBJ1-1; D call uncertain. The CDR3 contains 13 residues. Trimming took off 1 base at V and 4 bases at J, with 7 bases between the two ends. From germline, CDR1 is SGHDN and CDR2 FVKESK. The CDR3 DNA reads TGTGCCAGCAGCCAAGGACGGGGCACTGAAGCTTTCTTT. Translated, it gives CASSQGRGTEAFF.

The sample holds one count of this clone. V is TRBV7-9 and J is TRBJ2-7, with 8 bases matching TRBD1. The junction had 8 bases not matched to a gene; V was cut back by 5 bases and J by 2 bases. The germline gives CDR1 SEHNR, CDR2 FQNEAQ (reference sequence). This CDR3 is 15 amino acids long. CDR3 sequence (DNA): TGTGCCAGCAGCCGATCCGGGACAGGAGCCTACGAGCAGTACTTC. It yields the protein CASSRSGTGAYEQYF.

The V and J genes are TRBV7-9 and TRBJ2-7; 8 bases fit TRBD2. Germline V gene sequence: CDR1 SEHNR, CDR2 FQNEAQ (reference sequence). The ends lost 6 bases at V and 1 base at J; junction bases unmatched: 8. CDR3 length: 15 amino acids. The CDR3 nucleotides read TGTGCCAGCAGACCCCGGGTAGCGGGGTCCTACGAGCAGTACTTC. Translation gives CASRPRVAGSYEQYF.

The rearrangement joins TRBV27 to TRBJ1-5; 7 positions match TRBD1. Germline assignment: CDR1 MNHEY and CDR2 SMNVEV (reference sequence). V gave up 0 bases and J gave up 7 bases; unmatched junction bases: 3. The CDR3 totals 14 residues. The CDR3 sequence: CASSLSGGLQPQHF. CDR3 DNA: TGTGCCAGCAGTTTATCAGGGGGCCTGCAGCCCCAGCATTTT.

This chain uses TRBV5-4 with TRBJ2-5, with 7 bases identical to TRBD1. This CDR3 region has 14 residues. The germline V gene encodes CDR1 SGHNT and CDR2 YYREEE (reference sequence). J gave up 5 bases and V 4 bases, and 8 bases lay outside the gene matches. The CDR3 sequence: CASSAATGRETQYF. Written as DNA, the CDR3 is TGTGCCAGCAGCGCCGCGACAGGGCGGGAGACCCAGTACTTC. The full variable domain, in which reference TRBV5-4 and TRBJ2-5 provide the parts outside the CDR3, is ETGVTQSPTHLIKTRGQQVTLRCSSQSGHNTVSWYQQALGQGPQFIFQYYREEENGRGNFPPRFSGLQFPNYSSELNVNALELDDSALYLCASSAATGRETQYFGPGTRLLVL.

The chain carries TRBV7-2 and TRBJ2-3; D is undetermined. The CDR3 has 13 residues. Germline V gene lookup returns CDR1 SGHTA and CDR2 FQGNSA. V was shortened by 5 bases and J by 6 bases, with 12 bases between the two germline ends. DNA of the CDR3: TGTGCCAGCAGCCCCTACTCTGGTGATACGCAGTATTTT. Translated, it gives CASSPYSGDTQYF.

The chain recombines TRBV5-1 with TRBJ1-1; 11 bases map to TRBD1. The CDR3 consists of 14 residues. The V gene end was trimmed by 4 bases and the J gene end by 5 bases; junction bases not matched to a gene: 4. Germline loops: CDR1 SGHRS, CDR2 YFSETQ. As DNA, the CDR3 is TGCGCCAGCAGCGACGGGACAGGGGGTACTGAAGCTTTCTTT. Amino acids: CASSDGTGGTEAFF.

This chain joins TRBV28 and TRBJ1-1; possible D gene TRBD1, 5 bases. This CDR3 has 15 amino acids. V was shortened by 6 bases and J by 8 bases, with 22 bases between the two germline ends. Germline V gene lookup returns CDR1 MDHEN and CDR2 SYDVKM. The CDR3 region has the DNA TGTGCCAGCAGCAGACCAGGGTGGGGGGGTCCAGAAGCTTTCTTT. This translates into CASSRPGWGGPEAFF.

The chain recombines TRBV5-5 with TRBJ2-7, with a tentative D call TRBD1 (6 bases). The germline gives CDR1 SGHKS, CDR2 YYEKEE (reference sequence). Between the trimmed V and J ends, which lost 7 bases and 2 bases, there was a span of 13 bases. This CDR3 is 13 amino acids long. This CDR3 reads CASEGDGAYEQYF. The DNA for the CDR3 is TGTGCCAGCGAGGGGGACGGAGCCTACGAGCAGTACTTC.

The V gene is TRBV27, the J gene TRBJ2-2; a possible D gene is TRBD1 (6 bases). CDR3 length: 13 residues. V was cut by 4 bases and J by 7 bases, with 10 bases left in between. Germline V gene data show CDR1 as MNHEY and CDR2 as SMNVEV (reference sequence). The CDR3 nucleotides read TGTGCCAGCAGTTATTCCAGGGGCGGGGAGCTGTTTTTT. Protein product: CASSYSRGGELFF.

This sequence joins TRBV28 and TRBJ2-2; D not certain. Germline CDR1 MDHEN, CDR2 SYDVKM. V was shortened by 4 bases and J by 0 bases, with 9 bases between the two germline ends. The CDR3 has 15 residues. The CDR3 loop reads CASSSRPPNTGELFF. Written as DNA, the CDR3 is TGTGCCAGCAGTTCGCGCCCCCCGAACACCGGGGAGCTGTTTTTT. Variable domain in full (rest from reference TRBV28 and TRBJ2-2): DVKVTQSSRYLVKRTGEKVFLECVQDMDHENMFWYRQDPGLGLRLIYFSYDVKMKEKGDIPEGYSVSREKKERFSLILESASTNQTSMYLCASSSRPPNTGELFFGEGSRLTVL.